What follows are 23 T cell receptor beta chains derived from one specimen sequenced in a study of T cells in women clearing cervical HPV infection. Only in-frame clones appear in the TCRdb table, and some are missing; sequencing was by immunoSEQ multiplex PCR. The sample has over 10,000 clones. Sequenced input: blood buffy coat. These receptors originate from a woman aged 18-69 years with a cervical HPV16 infection that either progressed to CIN3+ or cleared (not recorded which).

Concerning this clone: The CDR3 is cut off 3 residues early in the read; its end comes from the germline J gene. The chain carries TRBV4-1 and TRBJ2-3; 11 nucleotides agree with TRBD2. The CDR3 loop spans 18 amino acids. The V gene end was trimmed by 4 bases and the J gene end by 2 bases; junction bases not matched to a gene: 11. Germline V gene data show CDR1 as MGHRA and CDR2 as YSYEKL. CDR3: CASSLFGGLADNTDTQYF. CDR3 bases read: TGCGCCAGCAGCCTCTTCGGGGGACTAGCGGATAACACAGATACG.

A note on this clone: Read sequence stops 3 residues before the CDR3 end, and the germline J gene provides the missing end. This sequence joins TRBV5-1 and TRBJ2-3, with 11 bases that match TRBD2. Germline CDR1 and CDR2: SGHRS and YFSETQ. This CDR3 is built from 16 residues. The sequenced CDR3 bases are TGCGCCAGCAGCTTGGTGGCTAGCGGGGGGCAGGAGACG. It encodes CASSLVASGGQET. The full CDR3 sequence reads CASSLVASGGQETQYF.

Remarks on this clone: The read ends 3 residues shy of where the CDR3 ends; the end is completed using the germline J gene. The V gene is TRBV20-1, the J gene TRBJ2-7, with 9 bases identical to TRBD1. Trimming removed 3 bases from V and 6 bases from J; junction bases left unmatched: 6. The length of the CDR3 is 13 residues. CDR1 and CDR2 (germline): DFQATT, SNEGSKA (reference sequence). CDR3 amino acids: CSASSGTGSEQYF. Partial CDR3 DNA: TGCAGTGCTAGTTCCGGGACAGGGAGCGAG.

Comments on this clone: The missing CDR3 end, 3 residues past where the read stops, is filled in from the germline J gene. The rearrangement links TRBV2 to TRBJ1-2; no clear D gene. Germline values: CDR1 SNHLY, CDR2 FYNNEI. The CDR3 runs 14 residues. The V end was cut by 2 bases, the J end by 4 bases, with 11 bases between. CDR3 loop: CASSESSFTYGYTF. Incomplete CDR3 DNA: TGTGCCAGCAGTGAAAGCTCGTTTACCTATGGC.

This chain's CDR3 is CASSRTDRAGTSGYEQYF. Partial CDR3 DNA: TGTGCCAGCTCACGAACGGACAGGGCGGGGACTAGCGGGTACGAG. This chain links TRBV18 with TRBJ2-7; 12 positions agree with TRBD2. Coverage ceases 3 residues before the CDR3 finishes, and the germline J gene fills in the end. The CDR3 has 18 residues. V lost 4 bases and J lost 4; bases outside the gene matches: 14. Per the germline V gene, CDR1 is KGHSH and CDR2 is LQKENI.

On this clone itself: The read ends 3 residues before the CDR3 terminus; that terminus is restored from the germline J gene. This rearrangement joins TRBV2 to TRBJ2-7; 10 bases align to TRBD2. Germline values: CDR1 SNHLY, CDR2 FYNNEI. This CDR3 is 16 amino acids long. Germline trimming cut 4 bases from V and 1 base from J; bases unmatched to any gene: 7. CDR3 DNA, as far as it was read: TGTGCCAGCAGTGCTTTTACTAGCGGGGTTTCCTACGAG. As protein: CASSAFTSGVSYE. The whole CDR3 reads CASSAFTSGVSYEQYF.

On this clone itself: Read coverage stops 3 residues before the CDR3 terminus; the germline J gene supplies the remainder. This chain uses TRBV7-6 with TRBJ1-1, with D possibly matching TRBD1 (6 bases). The V gene lost 6 bases and the J gene lost 2 bases, with 10 bases spanning the gap. The germline CDR1 and CDR2 sequences are SGHVS and FNYEAQ. This CDR3 region has 13 residues. The CDR3 region is CASSTQGNTEAFF. Incomplete CDR3 DNA: TGTGCCAGCAGTACACAGGGAAACACTGAA.

Turning to this clone: Sequencing ends 3 residues short of the CDR3 end; the germline J gene provides the rest. The rearrangement uses TRBV6-2 or TRBV6-3 and TRBJ1-4, with D maybe TRBD1 (6 bases). CDR1 and CDR2 (germline): MNHEY, SVGEGT. Trimming shortened V by 6 bases and J by 4 bases, and 12 bases separated the two germline ends. The CDR3 covers 14 residues. The sequenced CDR3 bases are TGTGCCAGCAGGGGAACAGGGAGTAATGAAAAA. This sequence encodes CASRGTGSNEK. The CDR3 in its entirety is CASRGTGSNEKLFF.

The covered CDR3 bases are TGCAGTGCGATTGGGACTAGCGGGTTTCAAGAGACG. Its translation is CSAIGTSGFQET. The CDR3 reads in full as CSAIGTSGFQETQYF. The rearrangement joins TRBV20-1 to TRBJ2-3; 12 nucleotides agree with TRBD2. Coverage ceases 3 residues before the CDR3 finishes, and the germline J gene fills in the end. The CDR3 spans 15 residues. Germline CDR1 is DFQATT and CDR2 is SNEGSKA (reference sequence).

By frequency, this clone is medium-sized. The DNA ends 3 residues before the CDR3 does, and the rest of the CDR3 is filled in from the germline J gene. J is TRBJ1-4 and V is TRBV19; perhaps TRBD1 as D (6 bases). The CDR3 is 13 residues long. CDR1 and CDR2 (germline): LNHDA, SQIVND (reference sequence). Trimming pared 6 bases from V and 5 bases from J, leaving 10 bases between. The sequenced part of the CDR3 DNA is TGTGCCAGTAGAAGGACAGCGAATGAAAAA. Protein sequence: CASRRTANEK. The whole CDR3 sequence reads CASRRTANEKLFF.

The CDR3 sequence: CASSLAQGNEKLFF. The part of the CDR3 DNA that was read is TGTGCCAGCAGCTTGGCACAGGGGAATGAAAAA. The chain recombines TRBV5-6 with TRBJ1-4; 7 nucleotides align to TRBD1. The read is 3 residues too short to cover the CDR3 end, so that end is filled in from the germline J gene. CDR3 size: 14 residues. Trimming removed 0 bases from V and 5 bases from J; junction bases left unmatched: 1. Per the germline V gene, CDR1 is SGHDT and CDR2 is YYEEEE.

Of note for this clone: The missing CDR3 end, 3 residues past where the read stops, is filled in from the germline J gene. The rearrangement links TRBV19 to TRBJ2-3; possible D gene TRBD2, 6 bases. This CDR3 spans 13 amino acids. The germline CDR1 and CDR2 sequences are LNHDA and SQIVND (reference sequence). Incomplete CDR3 DNA: TGTGCCAGTGGCCCCCCGGGGGTAGAGACG. This codes for CASGPPGVET. Given in full, the CDR3 is CASGPPGVETQYF.

Note on this clone: Read data end 3 residues before the CDR3 end; the end is taken from the germline J gene. The chain employs TRBV12-3 or TRBV12-4 and TRBJ2-5, with D perhaps matching TRBD2 (5 bases). The V gene lost 3 bases and the J gene lost 5 bases, with 16 bases spanning the gap. This CDR3 comprises 15 residues. This CDR3 reads CASSFGGRSQETQYF. The CDR3 bases that were read are TGTGCCAGCAGTTTTGGAGGCAGGTCCCAGGAGACC.

Regarding this clone: Sequencing ends 3 residues short of the CDR3 end; the germline J gene provides the rest. The chain is built from TRBV29-1 and TRBJ1-1; 7 positions match TRBD1. Losses at the gene ends were 4 bases for V and 3 bases for J; bases not matched to a gene: 8. Germline CDR1 reads SQVTM; CDR2 reads ANQGSEA. The CDR3 sequence is 14 residues long. The DNA read from the CDR3 is TGCAGCGTTGGACAGGGACTCCGGGACACTGAA. Encoded protein: CSVGQGLRDTE. The full CDR3 is CSVGQGLRDTEAFF.

This clone counts as medium-sized by frequency. The read comes to an end 3 residues before the CDR3 does, leaving the germline J gene to fill in the end. This chain links TRBV29-1 with TRBJ2-2; tentative D call: TRBD1 (5 bases). CDR1 SQVTM and CDR2 ANQGSEA come from the germline V gene. Trimming shortened V by 0 bases and J by 6 bases, and 5 bases separated the two germline ends. The CDR3 spans 12 residues. The covered CDR3 bases are TGCAGCGTTGAAGAAGGGGCCGGGGAG. Its translation: CSVEEGAGE. The entire CDR3 reads CSVEEGAGELFF.

Note on this clone: The read stops 3 residues short of the end of the CDR3; the missing end is completed from the germline J gene. The chain couples TRBV7-9 to TRBJ1-2; no clear D gene. CDR3 length: 11 amino acids. Germline CDR1 is SEHNR and CDR2 is FQNEAQ (reference sequence). The covered CDR3 bases are TGTGCCAGCAGCCTTACAGATACC. This codes for CASSLTDT. From start to end, the CDR3 is CASSLTDTYTF.

Details on this clone: The CDR3 extends 3 residues past the end of the read, so its final part is completed from the germline J gene. This chain links TRBV6-2 or TRBV6-3 with TRBJ2-3; D may be TRBD1 (6 bases). Germline loops: CDR1 MNHEY, CDR2 SVGEGT. The CDR3 covers 14 residues. CDR3 loop: CASRLTGNQETQYF. Incomplete CDR3 DNA: TGTGCCAGCAGGTTAACAGGGAACCAAGAGACG.

With respect to this clone: The CDR3 end is not reached by the read, which stops 3 residues before it; the germline J gene fills it in. The chain couples TRBV6-2 or TRBV6-3 to TRBJ2-6; a weak D match, TRBD2 (6 bases). CDR3 length: 15 amino acids. V lost 5 bases, J lost 0 bases, and 8 bases lay in between. Germline values: CDR1 MNHEY, CDR2 SVGEGT. The CDR3 loop reads CASSHGGSGANVLTF. The DNA read from the CDR3 is TGTGCCAGCAGTCACGGGGGCTCTGGGGCCAACGTC.

This clone shows up as medium-sized (0.01 to 0.1%) by frequency. The missing CDR3 end, 3 residues past where the read stops, is filled in from the germline J gene. The chain combines TRBV18 with TRBJ2-3; 7 bases map to TRBD1. CDR3 length: 14 residues. CDR1 and CDR2 (germline): KGHSH, LQKENI. J lost 7 bases, V lost 5 bases, and 9 bases had no gene match. CDR3 loop: CASSSQGVNYTQYF. CDR3 bases read: TGTGCCAGCTCATCTCAGGGGGTTAATTATACG. Supplemented by reference TRBV18 and TRBJ2-3, the full variable domain reads NAGVMQNPRHLVRRRGQEARLRCSPMKGHSHVYWYRQLPEEGLKFMVYLQKENIIDESGMPKERFSAEFPKEGPSILRIQQVVRGDSAAYFCASSSQGVNYTQYFGPGTRLTVL.

Worth noting for this clone: The CDR3 end lies 3 residues beyond the end of the read and is filled in from the germline J gene. The chain uses TRBV13 and TRBJ1-2, with D maybe TRBD1 (5 bases). The germline V gene has CDR1 PRHDT and CDR2 FYEKMQ (reference sequence). The CDR3 sequence is 21 residues long. CDR3 residues: CASSSTPGSGGPDAYTDTYTF. CDR3 DNA (partial): TGTGCCAGCAGCTCCACCCCGGGTAGCGGGGGACCGGACGCGTACACAGATACC.

Turning to this clone: The CDR3 extends 3 residues past the end of the read, so its final part is completed from the germline J gene. J is TRBJ2-3 and V is TRBV6-2 or TRBV6-3; D ambiguous. Germline values: CDR1 MNHEY, CDR2 SVGEGT. The CDR3 runs to 14 residues. The CDR3 bases that were read are TGTGCCAGCAGTGTGACTGTACTTAAAGAGACG. Residues: CASSVTVLKET. The full CDR3 sequence reads CASSVTVLKETQYF.

Concerning this clone: The read comes to an end 3 residues before the CDR3 does, leaving the germline J gene to fill in the end. The V gene is TRBV20-1, the J gene TRBJ2-3, with 12 bases identical to TRBD1. This CDR3 has 16 amino acids. J was trimmed by 5 bases and V by 0 bases; bases with no gene match: 6. From germline, CDR1 is DFQATT and CDR2 SNEGSKA (reference sequence). The DNA read from the CDR3 is TGCAGTGCTAGAGATTCGGGGACAGGGGGCGGAGATACG. This gives the protein CSARDSGTGGGDT. The CDR3 as a whole reads CSARDSGTGGGDTQYF.

Judged by frequency, this clone is medium-sized. The CDR3 end lies 3 residues beyond the end of the read and is filled in from the germline J gene. This chain uses TRBV29-1 with TRBJ2-3; TRBD2 agrees at 13 bases. The V segment lost 4 bases and the J segment 6 bases; nucleotides outside the gene matches: 4. The germline gives CDR1 SQVTM, CDR2 ANQGSEA. The CDR3 runs 14 residues. Here the CDR3 reads CSVGTSGGFDTQYF. Incomplete CDR3 DNA: TGCAGCGTTGGGACTAGCGGGGGATTCGATACG.